Listed here are 19 T cell receptor beta chains from one sample, sequenced in a study of shared clonotypes between healthy human individuals. The repertoire was sequenced with immunoSEQ multiplex PCR; TCRdb's copy has only in-frame clones and lacks some. The repertoire holds 450,000 or so clones, approximately 71% seen once, with more than 10% in the top ten. The sample was PBMCs. All receptors derive from a woman between 40 and 50 years old in good health. Some clones in this sample may be carry-over from other donors' samples.

The rearrangement joins TRBV7-8 to TRBJ2-6; D gene ambiguous. CDR1 SGHVS and CDR2 FQNEAQ come from the germline V gene. Trimming removed 1 base at V and 7 bases at J, with 14 bases between. The CDR3 has 16 amino acids. The CDR3 sequence: CASSLGLGMGANVLTF. The CDR3, as DNA: TGTGCCAGCAGCTTAGGTCTGGGTATGGGAGCCAACGTCCTGACTTTC.

The CDR3 is CSVEKSGRVYGYTF. The DNA of the CDR3 is TGCAGCGTTGAAAAGTCAGGACGAGTCTATGGCTACACCTTC. The rearrangement links TRBV29-1 to TRBJ1-2; no clear D. This CDR3 has 14 residues. Between the trimmed V and J ends, which lost 2 bases and 4 bases, there was a span of 14 bases. CDR1 and CDR2 (germline): SQVTM, ANQGSEA. Complete variable domain (other parts from reference TRBV29-1 and TRBJ1-2): SAVISQKPSRDICQRGTSLTIQCQVDSQVTMMFWYRQQPGQSLTLIATANQGSEATYESGFVIDKFPISRPNLTFSTLTVSNMSPEDSSIYLCSVEKSGRVYGYTFGSGTRLTVV.

V is TRBV6-5 and J is TRBJ2-3; D gene ambiguous. The CDR3 has 13 residues. Germline CDR1 MNHEY, CDR2 SVGAGI. V shed 6 bases and J shed 5 bases, with 12 bases lying between them. As DNA, the CDR3 is TGTGCCAGCAGAAACAGCCTGGGAGATACGCAGTATTTT. Translated: CASRNSLGDTQYF.

This rearrangement joins TRBV4-1 to TRBJ1-1, with 8 positions matching TRBD1. Germline loops: CDR1 MGHRA, CDR2 YSYEKL. Unmatched junction bases numbered 9, after V lost 3 bases and J lost 6 bases. The CDR3 consists of 15 residues. The CDR3 region has the DNA TGCGCCAGCAGCCAGGATTTAGACAGGGGTGCTGAAGCTTTCTTT. Amino acids: CASSQDLDRGAEAFF.

Regarding this clone: It is likely a read error: a sequence one base away is far more abundant. Other nucleotide sequences in the sample specify the same CDR3. The rearrangement joins TRBV5-1 to TRBJ2-7, with D possibly TRBD1 on 6 matching bases. Trimming cost V 4 bases and J 0 bases, with 14 bases left between them. Germline V lookup: CDR1 SGHRS, CDR2 YFSETQ. This CDR3 is 15 amino acids long. The CDR3 here is CASSLSRDTSYEQYF. The CDR3 DNA reads TGCGCCAGCAGCCTAAGCCGGGACACCTCCTACGAGCAGTACTTC. Full variable domain (missing parts from reference TRBV5-1 and TRBJ2-7): KAGVTQTPRYLIKTRGQQVTLSCSPISGHRSVSWYQQTPGQGLQFLFEYFSETQRNKGNFPGRFSGRQFSNSRSEMNVSTLELGDSALYLCASSLSRDTSYEQYFGPGTRLTVT.

The rearrangement links TRBV9 to TRBJ1-6; a weak D match, TRBD1 (6 bases). CDR1 and CDR2 (germline): SGDLS, YYNGEE. V was pared by 3 bases and J by 10 bases, with 17 bases between. The CDR3 is 15 residues long. The CDR3 DNA is TGTGCCAGCAGCGCAGATCAGGGGCTAAGATCACCCCTCCACTTT. This gives the protein CASSADQGLRSPLHF.

There are a few counts of this clone. The rearrangement joins TRBV15 to TRBJ1-1; TRBD1 aligns across 9 bases. Germline-derived CDR1 and CDR2 are LNHNV and YYDKDF (reference sequence). J gave up 9 bases and V 3 bases, and 11 bases lay outside the gene matches. This CDR3 has 15 amino acids. The CDR3 protein is CATSSDGQGIVKAFF. The CDR3 nucleotides read TGTGCCACCAGCAGTGATGGACAGGGGATTGTGAAAGCTTTCTTT.

Of note for this clone: This sample includes further DNA sequences coding for the same CDR3. The V and J genes are TRBV18 and TRBJ2-3, with D unresolved. Trimming left V 3 bases short and J 4 bases short, with 2 bases between. Germline-derived CDR1 and CDR2 are KGHSH and LQKENI. The CDR3 totals 11 residues. The CDR3: CASSPADTQYF. The CDR3 nucleotides are TGTGCCAGCTCACCGGCAGATACGCAGTATTTT.

This clone was seen more than once but under ten times. The rearrangement uses TRBV27 and TRBJ2-3; 9 bases map to TRBD1. V lost 5 bases, J lost 2 bases, and 14 bases stayed unmatched. The germline V gene encodes CDR1 MNHEY and CDR2 SMNVEV (reference sequence). The CDR3 is 18 amino acids. As DNA, the CDR3 is TGTGCCAGCAGTGAAGGACAGGGGATATTCCTCATCACAGATACGCAGTATTTT. Translating it yields CASSEGQGIFLITDTQYF.

The chain combines TRBV18 with TRBJ2-7; the D is unclear. This CDR3 contains 13 residues. Germline V lookup: CDR1 KGHSH, CDR2 LQKENI. Trimming took off 2 bases at V and 3 bases at J, with 8 bases between the two ends. The CDR3 sequence is CASSPDQSYEQYF. The CDR3 DNA sequence: TGTGCCAGCTCACCAGACCAGAGCTACGAGCAGTACTTC.

This clone was recorded only once. The V call is TRBV29-1, the J call TRBJ1-4; no clear D. Germline CDR1 is SQVTM and CDR2 is ANQGSEA. The CDR3 consists of 14 residues. V was pared by 0 bases and J by 8 bases, with 13 bases between. CDR3 nucleotide sequence: TGCAGCGTTGAAGAGTCGGGCCAAGGGGAAAAACTGTTTTTT. Translation: CSVEESGQGEKLFF. Variable domain in full (rest from reference TRBV29-1 and TRBJ1-4): SAVISQKPSRDICQRGTSLTIQCQVDSQVTMMFWYRQQPGQSLTLIATANQGSEATYESGFVIDKFPISRPNLTFSTLTVSNMSPEDSSIYLCSVEESGQGEKLFFGSGTQLSVL.

CDR3 sequence reads: CASSFGDRGLGGYTF. The CDR3 nucleotides read TGTGCCAGCAGTTTCGGTGACAGGGGGCTGGGAGGCTACACCTTC. The gene calls are TRBV28 and TRBJ1-2, with 10 bases aligning to TRBD1. V lost 3 bases, J lost 8 bases, and 9 bases stayed unmatched. Per germline, CDR1 MDHEN and CDR2 SYDVKM. The CDR3 loop spans 15 amino acids.

The gene calls are TRBV15 and TRBJ1-1; D is unresolved. The ends were cut back, 8 bases at V and 2 bases at J, with 9 bases in the middle. CDR1 LNHNV and CDR2 YYDKDF come from the germline V gene (reference sequence). The CDR3 has 12 amino acids. DNA of the CDR3: TGTGCCACCGCGATCCATAACACTGAAGCTTTCTTT. Its translation: CATAIHNTEAFF.

This chain connects TRBV11-1 to TRBJ2-7, with 9 positions matching TRBD1. CDR1 and CDR2 from the germline V gene are SGHAT and FQDESV (reference sequence). CDR3 size: 15 residues. The trim removed 3 bases at V and 2 bases at J, leaving 5 bases unmatched. The CDR3: CASSFGQGITYEQYF. The CDR3 nucleotides read TGTGCCAGCAGCTTCGGACAGGGGATAACCTACGAGCAGTACTTC.

V is TRBV16 and J is TRBJ2-7; 7 nucleotides align to TRBD2. Germline values: CDR1 KGHSY, CDR2 FQNENV. With 0 bases clipped from V and 6 bases from J, the junction kept 5 bases outside the gene matches. This CDR3 has 14 amino acids. CDR3 coding DNA: TGTGCCAGCAGCCAATCAGGGGAGGGGACCGAGCAGTACTTC. Protein product: CASSQSGEGTEQYF.

This clone was seen more than once but under ten times. This chain connects TRBV7-8 to TRBJ2-7; 10 bases are a match to TRBD1. V trimming: 5 bases; J trimming: 6 bases; junction bases outside the gene matches: 7. Germline V lookup: CDR1 SGHVS, CDR2 FQNEAQ. This CDR3 spans 14 amino acids. For the CDR3, the DNA is TGTGCCAGCAGCCGACAGGGGGCGCCGTTCGAGCAGTACTTC. The encoded protein is CASSRQGAPFEQYF.

Concerning this clone: A much larger clone differs from this one at a single base, so this may be a read error. Other nucleotide sequences in the sample specify the same CDR3. J is TRBJ1-1 and V is TRBV7-2; no firm D call. CDR1 is SGHTA, CDR2 FQGNSA, per germline. The CDR3 covers 14 residues. The CDR3 bases are TGTGCCAGCAGCTTGGGTGGTTGGAACACTGAGGCTTTCTTT. Protein: CASSLGGWNTEAFF.

The chain links TRBV6-1 to TRBJ1-5; no reliable D call. V was cut by 3 bases and J by 5 bases, with 8 bases left in between. CDR3 length: 13 residues. From germline, CDR1 is MNHNS and CDR2 SASEGT. The CDR3 sequence: CASSDRWDQPQHF. In nucleotides, the CDR3 is TGTGCCAGCAGTGACAGGTGGGATCAGCCCCAGCATTTT.

CDR3 sequence: CAGSSGTVEQFF. CDR3 nucleotide sequence: TGTGCCGGCTCTAGCGGGACGGTTGAGCAGTTCTTC. The gene calls are TRBV7-9 and TRBJ2-1; 9 bases line up with TRBD2. The CDR3 length is 12 residues. The V gene end was trimmed by 11 bases and the J gene end by 9 bases; junction bases not matched to a gene: 8. Germline-derived CDR1 and CDR2 are SEHNR and FQNEAQ (reference sequence).